This T cell receptor (beta chain) was recovered during a study of blood T cell repertoires in COVID-19. Study context: Sample material is recorded as cDNA or gDNA derived from T cells, B-cell-depleted T cells, or PBMCs.

Germline V lookup: CDR1 SGHVS, CDR2 FQNEAQ. Trimming shortened V by 8 bases and J by 4 bases, and 6 bases separated the two germline ends. The CDR3 extends over 11 amino acids. Measured with immunoSEQ multiplex PCR; TCRdb has only the in-frame clones, and not every one. The sample carries over 250,000 clones, roughly nine tenths recorded once. Sequenced input: peripheral blood. This TCR derives from a man aged 50 or older with acute or convalescent COVID-19. This sequence joins TRBV7-8 and TRBJ2-1; D not resolved. This CDR3 reads CASAAYNEQFF. The DNA of the CDR3 is TGTGCCAGCGCGGCGTACAATGAGCAGTTCTTC.